The sequence of this TCR beta chain was determined in a study of blood T cell repertoires in COVID-19. V shed 7 bases and J shed 8 bases, with 11 bases lying between them. The germline V gene has CDR1 SQVTM and CDR2 ANQGSEA. The length of the CDR3 is 10 residues. Authors' analysis steps: It was from reference gene primer amplification that nucleated cell counts were estimated. Data came from immunoSEQ multiplex PCR; TCRdb stores just in-frame clones and leaves some out. V and J calls and clone size come straight from that table; D and trimming were deduced from the DNA. This table holds some 260,000 clones, 88% found once.

The sequence was obtained from a woman in her thirties or forties who had recovered from COVID-19. What was sequenced was peripheral blood. J is TRBJ1-2 and V is TRBV29-1; D gene unclear. This CDR3 is CSAGGDGYTF. The DNA for the CDR3 is TGCAGCGCCGGAGGTGACGGCTACACCTTC.